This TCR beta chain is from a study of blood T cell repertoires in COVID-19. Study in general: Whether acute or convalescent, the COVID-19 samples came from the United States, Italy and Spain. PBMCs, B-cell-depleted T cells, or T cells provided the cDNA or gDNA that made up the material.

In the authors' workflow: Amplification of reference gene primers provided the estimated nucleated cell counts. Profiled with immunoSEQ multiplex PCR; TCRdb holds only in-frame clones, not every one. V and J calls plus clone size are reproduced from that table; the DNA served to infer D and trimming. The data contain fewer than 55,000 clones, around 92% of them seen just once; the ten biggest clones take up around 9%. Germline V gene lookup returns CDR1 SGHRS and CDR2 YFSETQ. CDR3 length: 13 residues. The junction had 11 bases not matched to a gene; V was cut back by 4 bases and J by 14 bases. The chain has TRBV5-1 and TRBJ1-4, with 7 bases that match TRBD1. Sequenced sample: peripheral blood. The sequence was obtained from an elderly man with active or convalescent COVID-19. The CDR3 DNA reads TGCGCCAGCAGCGTAGGACAGGAGGGAAACCTGTTTTTT. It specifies CASSVGQEGNLFF.